This TCR beta chain was documented in a study of blood T cell repertoires in COVID-19 (dated by TCRdb to the early 2020s). Context from the whole study: The collaborator samples originated in the United States, Italy and Spain and spanned the acute and convalescent phases of COVID-19. The material from the prospective study consisted of cDNA or gDNA derived from T cells, B-cell-depleted T cells, or PBMCs. The samples were drawn from the first 160 participants of the ongoing ImmuneRACE study and from under 1,500 subjects provided by 6 global collaborators. The dataset comprised deeply sampled blood TCRbeta repertoires from subjects exposed to, actively infected with, or recovered from COVID-19. The sample metadata nearly always contained a de-identified subject ID, COVID-19 status, age in years and sex. A freely available public database, intended as a resource for researchers studying the immune response to SARS-CoV-2, is where the repertoires were released. HLA class I and class II types, where available, came from metadata supplied by the sample provider rather than from assay-based typing. Overall results and qualifications from the work: The quantity of clinical and demographic metadata differed by source and by participant and was supplied without curation.

TCRbeta CDR3 regions were amplified from genomic DNA using the immunoSEQ Assay, a bias-controlled multiplex PCR. The paper's data handling went like this. Nucleated cell counts per sample were estimated from amplification of reference gene primers within the assay. Sequence reads were collapsed and filtered to measure the absolute abundance of every unique TCRbeta CDR3 rearrangement. For each sample, productive Simpson clonality was calculated by taking the square root of Simpson's diversity index across productive rearrangements. The source is immuneACCESS, and TCRdb retained only in-frame sequences with V and J called. Part of the clones is not carried over; for the studies checked, unresolved V genes explain less than half of this, and the remainder is unexplained. Clone size and V and J calls were adopted from that table, with D and trimming inferred from the DNA. Across this sample there are around 72,000 clones, with about 91% seen only once. Of the sample, approximately 6.8% falls within the top ten clones.

Whole blood was collected in K2EDTA tubes by collaborating institutions according to the institutions' own protocols. Collaborator samples were shipped for TCRbeta analysis as frozen whole blood, isolated PBMCs, or DNA extracted from either sample type. To note about this clone: No antigen is known for it. One base away there is no much larger clone; base qualities are not given.

Based on the germline V gene, the CDR1 and CDR2 sequences are MNHEY and SVGEGT. Clipping removes 3 bases from V and 3 bases from J, with 3 as the unmatched junction base count. The CDR3, cysteine through phenylalanine, is 16 amino acids long. Only CDR3 DNA remains: 48 bases, in frame from the first base. Material for sequencing was peripheral blood. The chain links TRBV6-2 or TRBV6-3 with TRBJ2-3; 13 bases in the junction line up with TRBD2. The TCR originated in a woman in her 70s with acute or convalescent COVID-19. Here the CDR3 is given as CASSYSTSGRTDTQYF. At the DNA level, the sequence is TGTGCCAGCAGTTATTCGACTAGCGGGAGGACAGATACGCAGTATTTT.